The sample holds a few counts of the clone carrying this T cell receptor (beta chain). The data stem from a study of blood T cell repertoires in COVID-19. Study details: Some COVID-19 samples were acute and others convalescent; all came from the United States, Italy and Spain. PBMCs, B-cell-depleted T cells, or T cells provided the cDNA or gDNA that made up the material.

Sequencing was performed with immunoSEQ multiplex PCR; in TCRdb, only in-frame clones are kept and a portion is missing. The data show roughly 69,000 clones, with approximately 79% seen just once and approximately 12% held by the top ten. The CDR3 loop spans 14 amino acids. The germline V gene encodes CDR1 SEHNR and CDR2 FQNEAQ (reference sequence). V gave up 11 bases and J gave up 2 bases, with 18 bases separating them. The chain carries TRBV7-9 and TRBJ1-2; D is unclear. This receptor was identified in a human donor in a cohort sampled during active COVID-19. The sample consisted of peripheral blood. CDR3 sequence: CASAGSVRNYGYTF. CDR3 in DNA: TGTGCCTCCGCCGGATCCGTGCGGAACTATGGCTACACCTTC.